This T cell receptor beta chain was documented in a study of blood T cells in healthy people across ages (dated by TCRdb to about 2015). About the full investigation: In model experiments, template switching captured about one uniquely barcoded TCR beta cDNA molecule for every two T cells. Using deep sequencing normalized with unique cDNA molecular identifiers, the study measured how TCR beta repertoire diversity changes with age. The study analyzed two additional independent replicas of 1 million unique cDNA reads from the same blood draw for two donors, one aged 18 to 30 and one aged 80 or older. Donors of different ages were randomly distributed across sequencing lanes to avoid experimental bias. Donors were grouped into four age groups: young (average roughly 15 years), middle-aged (39), aged (around 60) and long-lived (approximately 75).

The library was obtained by 5' RACE. Instrument on record: Illumina HiSeq 2500. The second PCR ran for about 7 to 11 cycles and used a J-beta primer mix along with a sample-barcoded 5' primer. Each TCR beta cDNA molecule received a unique molecular identifier from a template-switch 5' adaptor carrying 12 random nucleotides. At least 2.5 million CDR3-containing paired-end reads were obtained from each sample. The Mint cDNA synthesis kit, primed by a TRBC-specific oligonucleotide, was used to synthesize first-strand cDNA from all RNA. Following uracil-DNA glycosylase treatment, a first 18-cycle PCR with universal primers M1SS and BC2_uni_R was performed on all cDNA. The source study handled its data this way. For normalization, 1 million high-quality reads, each with a distinct molecular identifier, were randomly selected from each sample. Reads with shared molecular identifiers were discarded instead of being binned into consensus sequences. CDR3 identification, clonotype clustering and error correction used MiTCR with a Q25 quality threshold and the strictest error-elimination algorithm. A nonparametric unseen species model with Euler transformation was used to estimate a lower bound on total TCR beta diversity. TCRdb redid the processing of the public reads, applying fastp at Q25 and MiXCR, and retained in-frame beta chains. Rows merge per CDR3 protein into single entries with the most common DNA and genes. Clone size and V and J calls follow TCRdb, not the original study. A total of some 1.5 million distinct CDR3 sequences appear in this sample, approximately 30% of them only once. Over 7% of the sample belongs to the ten largest clones.

Its CDR3 holds 14 amino acids, cysteine through phenylalanine. Only the CDR3 part of the read is kept: 42 bases, read in frame from the first base. CDR1 is given as SGDLS and CDR2 as YYNGEE, both from the germline V gene. V is shortened by 2 bases, J by 0 bases, and the region joining them spans 6 bases. Systemically healthy Caucasian individuals from Russia, 35 to 50 in total and aged about 6 to 100 years, were included as donors. Each donor gave ten milliliters of peripheral blood, drawn into EDTA-treated Vacutainer tubes. PBMCs were isolated by Ficoll-Paque density-gradient centrifugation, with at least 6 million obtained per sample. Trizol reagent was used to extract total RNA from PBMCs, with at least 6 micrograms per sample. For every donor, an aliquot of PBMCs went through flow cytometry to measure the percentages of naive CD45RAhigh/CD27high T cells. Notes on this clonotype: Which antigen it targets is not known. Qualities for individual bases were not recorded, and no much larger clone is one base off.

General conclusions and limits of the study: A strong correlation was found between observed TCR beta diversity and the percentage of naive T cells measured by flow cytometry. Conclusive comparison of naive and antigen-experienced compartments was prevented by the profiling of bulk unsorted PBMCs. Compared with the aged group, the long-lived group had more naive CD4+ T cells, fewer expanded clones and increased TCR diversity, a pattern suggesting age selection. Estimates of total diversity based on one million sequenced T cells were regarded as lower bounds and as underestimates. Because donor CMV infection status was unknown, age-related changes in expanded clonotypes were potentially confounded. Observed TCR beta diversity per million T cells fell roughly linearly with age, and a significant reduction was already apparent by age roughly 40.

The V gene is TRBV9 and the J gene is TRBJ1-5, with no confident D gene call. The sequenced sample consisted of blood. This clonotype originated in a woman between 25 and 40 years old in good health. The CDR3 is CASSVGPSNQPQHF. The DNA sequence is TGTGCCAGCAGCGTCGGGCCTAGCAATCAGCCCCAGCATTTT.